This TCR beta chain is drawn from a study of T cell changes during pregnancy in multiple sclerosis. The CDR3 length is 11 residues. Germline V lookup: CDR1 MNHNY, CDR2 SVGAGI (reference sequence). The germline V and J ends were trimmed by 5 bases and 8 bases, with 9 bases remaining between them. Assay used: immunoSEQ multiplex PCR; TCRdb lists only in-frame clones, some missing. The table includes tens of thousands of clones, 85% to 95% detected once. Sample: CD4+ T cells from peripheral blood mononuclear cells, taken in the third trimester of pregnancy. The receptor was isolated from a female donor with multiple sclerosis, enrolled in a pregnancy study. The V and J genes are TRBV6-6 and TRBJ1-2; maybe TRBD1 (5 bases). In DNA form, the CDR3 reads TGTGCCAGCAGTCCTAGGACAGGCTACACCTTC. Its protein product is CASSPRTGYTF.